What follows are 7 T cell receptor beta chains derived from one specimen sequenced in a study of CD8+ T cells in alopecia areata. Treatment given: oral pan-JAK inhibitor, 5-10 mg twice daily. RNA extraction and reverse transcription yielded cDNA as sequencing template. Generated by immunoSEQ multiplex PCR, the TCRdb table keeps only in-frame clones and is missing some. The sample carries 95,000 to 100,000 clones, roughly 60% recorded once. Sequencing was performed on CD8+ T cells sorted from blood, taken at roughly week 55, from a patient treated with tofacitinib. These TCRs come from a human donor with alopecia areata.

There are a few counts of this clone. This sequence joins TRBV30 and TRBJ1-1; perhaps TRBD1 as D (5 bases). V was cut by 3 bases and J by 1 base, with 9 bases left in between. The CDR3 spans 13 residues. CDR1 is GTSNPN, CDR2 SVGIG, per germline (reference sequence). CDR3 coding DNA: TGTGCCTGGAGCCATGACAGGAACACTGAAGCTTTCTTT. Its translation is CAWSHDRNTEAFF.

This clone was counted once. The chain joins TRBV7-9 to TRBJ2-7; 7 nucleotides match TRBD1. The CDR3 runs 18 residues. Losses at the gene ends were 4 bases for V and 1 base for J; bases not matched to a gene: 16. The germline V gene encodes CDR1 SEHNR and CDR2 FQNEAQ (reference sequence). The CDR3 region is CASSSDLTGVPISYEQYF. For the CDR3, the DNA is TGTGCCAGCAGCTCCGATCTCACAGGGGTCCCAATTTCCTACGAGCAGTACTTC.

V usage is TRBV11-1 and J usage is TRBJ2-2; D might be TRBD2 (6 bases). Germline CDR1 SGHAT, CDR2 FQDESV (reference sequence). Trimming took 4 bases from V and 3 from J, leaving 21 bases between them. The CDR3 is 18 amino acids. CDR3 sequence reads: CASSSSMTSGEDTGELFF. The CDR3 nucleotides are TGTGCCAGCAGCTCATCTATGACCTCGGGGGAGGACACCGGGGAGCTGTTTTTT.

This clone appeared once. The V gene is TRBV7-2, the J gene TRBJ1-2, with D hard to call. Germline V gene lookup returns CDR1 SGHTA and CDR2 FQGNSA. The CDR3 has 9 amino acids. V lost 11 bases and J lost 5, with 6 bases in between. The DNA of the CDR3 is TGTGCCGGGAGTTATGGCTACACCTTC. It encodes CAGSYGYTF. The variable domain in full, completed from reference TRBV7-2 and TRBJ1-2, reads GAGVSQSPSNKVTEKGKDVELRCDPISGHTALYWYRQSLGQGLEFLIYFQGNSAPDKSGLPSDRFSAERTGGSVSTLTIQRTQQEDSAVYLCAGSYGYTFGSGTRLTVV.

This sequence joins TRBV29-1 and TRBJ1-2; D unresolved. This CDR3 spans 11 amino acids. V was trimmed by 6 bases and J by 8 bases, leaving 13 bases between them. Germline values: CDR1 SQVTM, CDR2 ANQGSEA. CDR3 in DNA: TGCAGCGTCCGACAAGGGCCAGGCTACACCTTC. Its translation is CSVRQGPGYTF.

V is TRBV6-6 and J is TRBJ1-5, with 8 bases aligning to TRBD1. V was clipped by 7 bases and J by 2 bases; unmatched bases: 4. The CDR3 spans 14 residues. CDR1 MNHNY and CDR2 SVGAGI come from the germline V gene (reference sequence). The CDR3 bases are TGTGCCAGCAAGGACAGGGTTGGCAATCAGCCCCAGCATTTT. Translated: CASKDRVGNQPQHF.

V is TRBV2 and J is TRBJ1-4; the D gene is possibly TRBD1 (5 bases). Per germline, CDR1 SNHLY and CDR2 FYNNEI. This CDR3 is 14 amino acids long. Between the trimmed V and J ends, which lost 7 bases and 4 bases, there was a span of 13 bases. The CDR3 sequence: CASKVTGVNEKLFF. CDR3 DNA sequence: TGTGCCAGCAAAGTAACAGGTGTTAATGAAAAACTGTTTTTT.